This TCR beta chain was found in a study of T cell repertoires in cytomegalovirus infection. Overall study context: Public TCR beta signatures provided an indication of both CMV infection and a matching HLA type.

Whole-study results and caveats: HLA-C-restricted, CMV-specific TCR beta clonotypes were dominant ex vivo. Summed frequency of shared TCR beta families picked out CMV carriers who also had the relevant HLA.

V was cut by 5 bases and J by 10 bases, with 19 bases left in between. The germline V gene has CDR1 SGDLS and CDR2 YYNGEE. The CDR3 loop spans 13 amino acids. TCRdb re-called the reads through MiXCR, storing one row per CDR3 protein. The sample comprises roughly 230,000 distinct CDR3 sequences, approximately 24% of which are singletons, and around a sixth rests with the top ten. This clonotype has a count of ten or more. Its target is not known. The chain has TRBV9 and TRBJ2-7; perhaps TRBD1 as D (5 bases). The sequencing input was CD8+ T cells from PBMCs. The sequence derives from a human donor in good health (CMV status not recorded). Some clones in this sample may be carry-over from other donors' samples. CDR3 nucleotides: TGTGCCAGCAGTACCAGTATTACGGACACCCAGTACTTC. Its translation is CASSTSITDTQYF.